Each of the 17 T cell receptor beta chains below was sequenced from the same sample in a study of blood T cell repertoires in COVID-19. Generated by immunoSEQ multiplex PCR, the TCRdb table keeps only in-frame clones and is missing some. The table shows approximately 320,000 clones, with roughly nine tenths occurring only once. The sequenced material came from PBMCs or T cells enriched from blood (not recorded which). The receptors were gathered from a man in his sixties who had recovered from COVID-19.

CDR3 amino acids: CASTDSGGAVEKLFF. CDR3 nucleotides: TGTGCCAGCACCGATTCCGGGGGGGCTGTGGAAAAACTGTTTTTT. The rearrangement uses TRBV6-5 and TRBJ1-4, with D perhaps TRBD1 (6 bases). The CDR3 is made up of 15 amino acids. Germline CDR1 and CDR2: MNHEY and SVGAGI. V lost 7 bases and J lost 8, with 20 bases in between.

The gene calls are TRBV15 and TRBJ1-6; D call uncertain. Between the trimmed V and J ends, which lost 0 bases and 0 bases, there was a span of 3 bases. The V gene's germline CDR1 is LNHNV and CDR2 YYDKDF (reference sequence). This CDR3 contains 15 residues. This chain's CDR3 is CATSRESSYNSPLHF. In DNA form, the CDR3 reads TGTGCCACCAGCAGAGAGAGCTCCTATAATTCACCCCTCCACTTT. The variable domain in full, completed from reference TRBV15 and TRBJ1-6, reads DAMVIQNPRYQVTQFGKPVTLSCSQTLNHNVMYWYQQKSSQAPKLLFHYYDKDFNNEADTPDNFQSRRPNTSFCFLDIRSPGLGDTAMYLCATSRESSYNSPLHFGNGTRLTVT.

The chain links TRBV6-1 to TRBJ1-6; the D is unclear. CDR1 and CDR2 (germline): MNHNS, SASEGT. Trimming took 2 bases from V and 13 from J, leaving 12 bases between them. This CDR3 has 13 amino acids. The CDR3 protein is CASSENAAPPLHF. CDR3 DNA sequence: TGTGCCAGCAGTGAAAATGCGGCACCTCCCCTCCACTTT.

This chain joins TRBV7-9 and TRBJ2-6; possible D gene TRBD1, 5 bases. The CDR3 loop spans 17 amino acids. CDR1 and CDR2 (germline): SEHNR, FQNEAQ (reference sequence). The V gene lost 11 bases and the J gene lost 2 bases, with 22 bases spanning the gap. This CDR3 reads CASRVGWGSAGANVLTF. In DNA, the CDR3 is TGTGCCTCCCGAGTGGGGTGGGGCAGCGCTGGGGCCAACGTCCTGACTTTC.

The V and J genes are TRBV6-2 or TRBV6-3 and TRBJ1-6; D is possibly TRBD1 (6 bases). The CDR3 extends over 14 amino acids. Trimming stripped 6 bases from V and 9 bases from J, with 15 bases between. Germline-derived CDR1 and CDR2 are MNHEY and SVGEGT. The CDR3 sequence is CASSVRGLGSPLHF. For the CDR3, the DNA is TGTGCCAGCAGCGTCAGGGGTCTGGGTTCACCCCTCCACTTT.

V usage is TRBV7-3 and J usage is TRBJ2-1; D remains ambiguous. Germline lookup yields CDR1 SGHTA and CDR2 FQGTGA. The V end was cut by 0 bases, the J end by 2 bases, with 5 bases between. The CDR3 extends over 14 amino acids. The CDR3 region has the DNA TGTGCCAGCAGCTTAACATCAGCCTACAATGAGCAGTTCTTC. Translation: CASSLTSAYNEQFF.

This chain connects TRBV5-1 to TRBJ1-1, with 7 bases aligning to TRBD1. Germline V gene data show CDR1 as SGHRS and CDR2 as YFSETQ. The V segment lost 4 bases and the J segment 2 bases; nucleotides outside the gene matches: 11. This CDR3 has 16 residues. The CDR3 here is CASSQYGGTANTEAFF. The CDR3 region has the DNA TGCGCCAGCAGCCAGTACGGAGGGACAGCCAACACTGAAGCTTTCTTT.

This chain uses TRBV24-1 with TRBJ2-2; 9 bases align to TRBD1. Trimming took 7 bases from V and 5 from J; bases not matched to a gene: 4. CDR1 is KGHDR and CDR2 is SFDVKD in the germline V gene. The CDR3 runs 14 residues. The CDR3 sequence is CATSRTGDTGELFF. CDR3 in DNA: TGTGCCACCAGCAGGACAGGGGATACCGGGGAGCTGTTTTTT.

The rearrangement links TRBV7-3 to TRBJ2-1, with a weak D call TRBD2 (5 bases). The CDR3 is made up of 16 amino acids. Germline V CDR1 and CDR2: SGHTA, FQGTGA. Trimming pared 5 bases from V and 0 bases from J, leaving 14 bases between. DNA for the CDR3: TGTGCCAGCAGCCCCAAGACGGGGAGCTCCTACAATGAGCAGTTCTTC. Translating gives CASSPKTGSSYNEQFF. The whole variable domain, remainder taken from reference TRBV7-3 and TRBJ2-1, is GAGVSQTPSNKVTEKGKYVELRCDPISGHTALYWYRQSLGQGPEFLIYFQGTGAADDSGLPNDRFFAVRPEGSVSTLKIQRTERGDSAVYLCASSPKTGSSYNEQFFGPGTRLTVL.

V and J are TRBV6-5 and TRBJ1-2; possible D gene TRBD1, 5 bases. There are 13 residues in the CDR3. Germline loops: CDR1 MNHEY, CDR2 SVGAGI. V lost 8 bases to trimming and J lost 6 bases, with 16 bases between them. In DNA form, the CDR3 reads TGTGCCAGCTCCGCCAGGGCGGGGAATGGCTACACCTTC. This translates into CASSARAGNGYTF.

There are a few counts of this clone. The CDR3 DNA sequence: TGTGCCAGCAGTTCCGAAGGGGGCTACGAGCAGTACTTC. Protein: CASSSEGGYEQYF. The chain recombines TRBV7-3 with TRBJ2-7, with a weak D call TRBD1 (6 bases). Germline values: CDR1 SGHTA, CDR2 FQGTGA. V was trimmed by 6 bases and J by 3 bases, leaving 12 bases between them. The CDR3 extends over 13 amino acids.

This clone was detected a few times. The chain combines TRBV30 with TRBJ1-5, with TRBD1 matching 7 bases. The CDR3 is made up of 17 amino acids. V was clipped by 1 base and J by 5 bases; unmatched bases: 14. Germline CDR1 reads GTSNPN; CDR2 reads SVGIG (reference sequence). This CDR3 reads CAWSAPRGRGGDQPQHF. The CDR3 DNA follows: TGTGCCTGGAGTGCCCCTCGTGGACGAGGGGGCGATCAGCCCCAGCATTTT.

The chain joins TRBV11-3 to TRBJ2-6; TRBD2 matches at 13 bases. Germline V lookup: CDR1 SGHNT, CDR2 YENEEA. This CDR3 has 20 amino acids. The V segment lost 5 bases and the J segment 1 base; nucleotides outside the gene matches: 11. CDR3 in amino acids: CASSPSVGLAGVSGANVLTF. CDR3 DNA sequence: TGTGCCAGCAGCCCATCCGTTGGACTAGCGGGAGTTTCTGGGGCCAACGTCCTGACTTTC.

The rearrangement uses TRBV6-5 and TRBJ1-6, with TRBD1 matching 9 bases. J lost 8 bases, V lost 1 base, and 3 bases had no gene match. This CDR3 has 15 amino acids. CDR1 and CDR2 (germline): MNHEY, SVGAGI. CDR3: CASSYWDREDSPLHF. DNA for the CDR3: TGTGCCAGCAGTTACTGGGACAGGGAGGATTCACCCCTCCACTTT.

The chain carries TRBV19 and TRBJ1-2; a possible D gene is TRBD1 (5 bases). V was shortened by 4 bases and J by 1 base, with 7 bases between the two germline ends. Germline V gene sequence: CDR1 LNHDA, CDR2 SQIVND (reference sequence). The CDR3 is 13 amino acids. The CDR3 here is CASSTGNNYGYTF. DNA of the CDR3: TGTGCCAGTAGTACAGGGAATAACTATGGCTACACCTTC.

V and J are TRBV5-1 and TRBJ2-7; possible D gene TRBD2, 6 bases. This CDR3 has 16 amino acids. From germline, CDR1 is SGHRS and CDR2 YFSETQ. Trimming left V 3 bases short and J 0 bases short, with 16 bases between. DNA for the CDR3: TGCGCCAGCAGCTCATCCGGGACTTCCCTCTCCTACGAGCAGTACTTC. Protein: CASSSSGTSLSYEQYF.

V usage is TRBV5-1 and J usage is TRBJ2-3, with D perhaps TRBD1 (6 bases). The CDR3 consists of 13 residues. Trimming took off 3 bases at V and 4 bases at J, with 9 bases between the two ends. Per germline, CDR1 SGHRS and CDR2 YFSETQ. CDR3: CASSSQGADTQYF. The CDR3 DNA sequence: TGCGCCAGCAGCTCACAGGGCGCAGATACGCAGTATTTT.